This T cell receptor beta chain was captured by sequencing in a study of blood T cell repertoires in COVID-19. Whole-study context: Collection of acute and convalescent COVID-19 samples took place in the United States, Italy and Spain. Nucleic acid was either cDNA or gDNA, and it came from T cells, B-cell-depleted T cells, or PBMCs.

The germline V and J ends were trimmed by 4 bases and 6 bases, with 6 bases remaining between them. This CDR3 is 11 amino acids long. Germline V gives CDR1 PRHDT, CDR2 FYEKMQ (reference sequence). Original data processing: Quantification of nucleated cells was approximated via reference gene primer amplification. Libraries were prepared by immunoSEQ multiplex PCR; TCRdb keeps only in-frame clonotypes and omits some of them. V and J calls and clone size are given by that table; D and trimming were obtained from the DNA. The data show hundreds of thousands of clones, with around 89% seen just once and 4% to 4.5% held by the top ten.

The receptor was isolated from a woman aged 25 to 39 with acute or convalescent COVID-19. Sequencing was performed on peripheral blood. V is TRBV13 and J is TRBJ1-1, with a tentative D call TRBD1 (6 bases). The CDR3 sequence is CASSWTAEAFF. The CDR3 nucleotides read TGTGCCAGCAGCTGGACAGCTGAAGCTTTCTTT.